This T cell receptor beta chain is from a study of blood T cell repertoires in COVID-19. Study overall: Samples taken during acute and convalescent COVID-19 were collected in the United States, Italy and Spain. Nucleic acid was either cDNA or gDNA, and it came from T cells, B-cell-depleted T cells, or PBMCs.

Per the study methods: Reference gene primers were amplified, and this amplification served to estimate nucleated cell counts. Clones were read by immunoSEQ multiplex PCR, and TCRdb kept only the in-frame ones, dropping some. V and J calls and clone size are those listed in that table; D and trimming were worked out from the DNA. The data show approximately 53,000 clones, about four fifths seen once. CDR1 is SGHVS, CDR2 FQNEAQ, per germline. The ends were cut back, 6 bases at V and 1 base at J, with 9 bases in the middle. The CDR3 is 13 amino acids. The origin of this receptor is a woman aged 55-70 years with acute or convalescent COVID-19. The gene calls are TRBV7-8 and TRBJ1-1, with D possibly TRBD1 on 6 matching bases. Material: peripheral blood. The CDR3 coding sequence is TGTGCCAGCAGAAGGACAGAGAACACTGAAGCTTTCTTT. This sequence encodes CASRRTENTEAFF. The complete variable domain, with remaining parts taken from reference TRBV7-8 and TRBJ1-1, reads GAGVSQSPRYKVAKRGQDVALRCDPISGHVSLFWYQQALGQGPEFLTYFQNEAQLDKSGLPSDRFFAERPEGSVSTLKIQRTQQEDSAVYLCASRRTENTEAFFGQGTRLTVV.